The 5 T cell receptor beta chains given below trace back to one sample, sequenced in a study of shared clonotypes between healthy human individuals (TCRdb year 2020). Library preparation employed the immunoSEQ multiplex PCR assay. Not all clones reach the TCRdb copy of this immuneACCESS table, which keeps in-frame sequences only. Checked studies attribute under half of the gap to unresolved V genes and leave the rest unexplained. Present in this sample are a few million clones, just over 90% of which were seen just once. Around 0.14% of the sample comes from the top ten. The sequenced sample was naive CD4+ T cells sorted from blood. What this sample's cell subset or site label stands for: CD45RA+ positively selected. The receptors originated from a man between 18 and 35 years old in good health.

The J gene is TRBJ2-2, the V gene TRBV7-2; 10 positions match TRBD2. The CDR3 contains 18 residues. Germline V gives CDR1 SGHTA, CDR2 FQGNSA. Trimming at V came to 1 base and at J to 3 bases, leaving 8 bases not matched to a gene. This CDR3 is CASSLVSRTSGDTGELFF. CDR3 nucleotides: TGTGCCAGCAGCTTAGTCTCCAGGACTAGCGGTGACACCGGGGAGCTGTTTTTT.

The chain links TRBV30 to TRBJ1-3; D not certain. This CDR3 contains 16 residues. The V end lost 1 base, the J end lost 0 bases, and 13 bases lay between the germline ends. Per germline, CDR1 GTSNPN and CDR2 SVGIG (reference sequence). The CDR3 sequence is CAWSEGFGFSGNTIYF. The CDR3 coding sequence is TGTGCCTGGAGTGAAGGATTCGGGTTCTCTGGAAACACCATATATTTT.

This clone appeared once. The chain recombines TRBV10-3 with TRBJ2-7; 7 bases are a match to TRBD2. Unmatched junction bases numbered 4, after V lost 0 bases and J lost 5 bases. The CDR3 has 14 residues. Germline V gene sequence: CDR1 ENHRY, CDR2 SYGVKD. In nucleotides, the CDR3 is TGTGCCATCAGTGAGTCAGCGGGGTCCGACGAGCAGTACTTC. As protein: CAISESAGSDEQYF.

The chain is built from TRBV14 and TRBJ2-5; 9 bases match TRBD1. The V gene's germline CDR1 is SGHDN and CDR2 FVKESK. Trimming at V came to 4 bases and at J to 1 base, leaving 13 bases not matched to a gene. The CDR3 runs to 18 residues. DNA of the CDR3: TGTGCCAGCAGCCCAGGGACGGACAGGGGCGAAACCCAAGAGACCCAGTACTTC. Its protein product is CASSPGTDRGETQETQYF.

The rearrangement uses TRBV11-2 and TRBJ2-1, with 12 bases matching TRBD2. The CDR3 spans 16 residues. CDR1 and CDR2 (germline): SGHAT, FQNNGV. J lost 7 bases, V lost 5 bases, and 9 bases had no gene match. The CDR3 bases are TGTGCCAGCAGCCCTAGCCGCCTAGCGGGGGGGAATGAGCAGTTCTTC. It is translated as CASSPSRLAGGNEQFF.